This TCR beta chain is drawn from a study of T cell changes during pregnancy in multiple sclerosis. From germline, CDR1 is SGHRS and CDR2 YFSETQ. Trimming removed 4 bases from V and 4 bases from J; junction bases left unmatched: 5. The CDR3 consists of 14 residues. Produced via immunoSEQ multiplex PCR; TCRdb's table is partial and in-frame only. The profile shows more than 65,000 clones, approximately 90% of them singletons. The chain joins TRBV5-1 to TRBJ2-7; 10 nucleotides match TRBD1. This clonotype was obtained from a female donor with multiple sclerosis, enrolled in a pregnancy study. Source: CD4+ T cells from peripheral blood mononuclear cells, taken before pregnancy. The CDR3 coding sequence is TGCGCCAGCAGCCCGACAGGGGGCCCATACGAGCAGTACTTC. This gives the protein CASSPTGGPYEQYF. Together with reference TRBV5-1 and TRBJ2-7, the CDR3 gives the full variable domain: KAGVTQTPRYLIKTRGQQVTLSCSPISGHRSVSWYQQTPGQGLQFLFEYFSETQRNKGNFPGRFSGRQFSNSRSEMNVSTLELGDSALYLCASSPTGGPYEQYFGPGTRLTVT.